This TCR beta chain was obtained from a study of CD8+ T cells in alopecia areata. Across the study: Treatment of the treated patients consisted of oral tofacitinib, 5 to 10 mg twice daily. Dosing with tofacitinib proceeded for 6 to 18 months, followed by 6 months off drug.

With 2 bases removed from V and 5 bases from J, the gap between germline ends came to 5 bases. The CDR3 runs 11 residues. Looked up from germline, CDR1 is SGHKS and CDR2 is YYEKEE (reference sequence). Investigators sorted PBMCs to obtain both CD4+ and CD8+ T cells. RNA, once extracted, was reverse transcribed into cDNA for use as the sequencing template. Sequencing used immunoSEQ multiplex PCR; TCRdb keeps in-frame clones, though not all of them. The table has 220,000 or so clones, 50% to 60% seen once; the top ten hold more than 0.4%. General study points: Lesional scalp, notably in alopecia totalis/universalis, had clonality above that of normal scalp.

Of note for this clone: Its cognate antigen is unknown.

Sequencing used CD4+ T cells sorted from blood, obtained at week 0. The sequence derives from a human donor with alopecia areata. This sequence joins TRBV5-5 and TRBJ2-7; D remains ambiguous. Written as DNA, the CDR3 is TGTGCCAGCAGCTTTGCGGACGAGCAGTACTTC. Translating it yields CASSFADEQYF.